This passage covers 23 T cell receptor beta chains from one sample sequenced in a study of T cells in tumors and immune-related adverse events. Here immunoSEQ multiplex PCR was the method, and the copy in TCRdb shows in-frame clones only, minus some. The data contain 6,500 to 8,500 clones, roughly 94% of them singletons. The material was lymph node tissue, obtained from a patient treated with anti-PD-1 therapy. These receptors came from a female donor with metastatic renal cell carcinoma.

This rearrangement joins TRBV27 to TRBJ2-7; 8 nucleotides align to TRBD2. Germline-derived CDR1 and CDR2 are MNHEY and SMNVEV (reference sequence). This CDR3 has 14 residues. The V and J ends lost 5 bases and 4 bases, in that order; junction bases with no gene match: 7. The CDR3: CASSTGGIPYEQYF. The CDR3 nucleotides are TGTGCCAGCAGTACGGGAGGGATCCCATACGAGCAGTACTTC.

This clone appeared a single time. This chain uses TRBV27 with TRBJ2-7; D may be TRBD2 (6 bases). Trimming took 8 bases from V and 2 from J, leaving 13 bases between them. This CDR3 comprises 13 residues. Germline lookup yields CDR1 MNHEY and CDR2 SMNVEV (reference sequence). The CDR3 reads CASGIAGTYEQYF. For the CDR3, the DNA is TGTGCCAGCGGTATTGCGGGGACCTACGAGCAGTACTTC.

The rearrangement links TRBV7-2 to TRBJ1-5; D unclear. Germline V lookup: CDR1 SGHTA, CDR2 FQGNSA. This CDR3 contains 14 residues. Trimming took off 5 bases at V and 6 bases at J, with 14 bases between the two ends. CDR3 residues: CASSLWGVGQPQHF. As DNA, the CDR3 is TGTGCCAGCAGCCTCTGGGGAGTAGGTCAGCCCCAGCATTTT.

The chain joins TRBV5-1 to TRBJ2-3; D is perhaps TRBD1 or TRBD2 (5 bases each). There are 16 residues in the CDR3. Trimming shortened V by 3 bases and J by 3 bases, and 17 bases separated the two germline ends. Germline loops: CDR1 SGHRS, CDR2 YFSETQ. CDR3: CASSWDPGFSTDTQYF. CDR3 bases: TGCGCCAGCAGCTGGGACCCAGGGTTCAGTACAGATACGCAGTATTTT. The full variable domain, with the rest looked up from reference TRBV5-1 and TRBJ2-3, is KAGVTQTPRYLIKTRGQQVTLSCSPISGHRSVSWYQQTPGQGLQFLFEYFSETQRNKGNFPGRFSGRQFSNSRSEMNVSTLELGDSALYLCASSWDPGFSTDTQYFGPGTRLTVL.

This rearrangement joins TRBV5-1 to TRBJ2-3; D is perhaps TRBD1 or TRBD2 (6 bases each). Germline values: CDR1 SGHRS, CDR2 YFSETQ. V lost 0 bases, J lost 3 bases, and 17 bases lay in between. The CDR3 extends over 17 amino acids. The CDR3 nucleotides are TGCGCCAGCAGCTTGGCCTCAGGGGACTTATGGACAGATACGCAGTATTTT. Translating gives CASSLASGDLWTDTQYF. The full variable domain, its missing parts supplied by reference TRBV5-1 and TRBJ2-3, is KAGVTQTPRYLIKTRGQQVTLSCSPISGHRSVSWYQQTPGQGLQFLFEYFSETQRNKGNFPGRFSGRQFSNSRSEMNVSTLELGDSALYLCASSLASGDLWTDTQYFGPGTRLTVL.

The rearrangement joins TRBV4-3 to TRBJ1-1, with 10 bases identical to TRBD1. Germline loops: CDR1 LGHNA, CDR2 YSLEER. After removal of 4 bases from V and 0 bases from J, the junction contained 2 bases not matched to a gene. This CDR3 contains 15 residues. The CDR3 nucleotides read TGCGCCAGCAGCCCGGGACAGGGGTTGAACACTGAAGCTTTCTTT. Protein sequence: CASSPGQGLNTEAFF.

The chain recombines TRBV7-2 with TRBJ2-1; D is unresolved. This CDR3 comprises 18 residues. V lost 5 bases, J lost 12 bases, and 32 bases lay in between. CDR1 SGHTA and CDR2 FQGNSA come from the germline V gene. The CDR3: CASSVQIPPRGAGTGQFF. The CDR3 coding sequence is TGTGCCAGCAGCGTACAAATCCCCCCTCGCGGCGCAGGAACCGGGCAGTTCTTC.

This chain connects TRBV6-1 to TRBJ1-5, with D hard to call. The CDR3 length is 13 residues. CDR1 MNHNS and CDR2 SASEGT come from the germline V gene. Trimming took off 6 bases at V and 4 bases at J, with 10 bases between the two ends. The CDR3 DNA reads as TGTGCCAGCAGCCGGGAGCCTAATCAGCCCCAGCATTTT. It translates to CASSREPNQPQHF.

This chain connects TRBV7-9 to TRBJ1-4; 7 positions match TRBD1. CDR3 length: 15 amino acids. V was clipped by 1 base and J by 6 bases; unmatched bases: 5. Germline assignment: CDR1 SEHNR and CDR2 FQNEAQ (reference sequence). CDR3 protein: CASSLDSGGHEKLFF. CDR3 nucleotides: TGTGCCAGCAGCTTAGATTCAGGGGGACATGAAAAACTGTTTTTT. Full variable domain (remainder filled in from reference TRBV7-9 and TRBJ1-4): DTGVSQNPRHKITKRGQNVTFRCDPISEHNRLYWYRQTLGQGPEFLTYFQNEAQLEKSRLLSDRFSAERPKGSFSTLEIQRTEQGDSAMYLCASSLDSGGHEKLFFGSGTQLSVL.

The V gene is TRBV19, the J gene TRBJ1-2; D is unclear. This CDR3 is built from 11 residues. Between the trimmed V and J ends, which lost 6 bases and 8 bases, there was a span of 10 bases. Germline V CDR1 and CDR2: LNHDA, SQIVND (reference sequence). The CDR3 sequence is CASRDEWGYTF. The CDR3 DNA reads TGTGCCAGTAGGGACGAATGGGGCTACACCTTC.

This clone showed up just once. The chain links TRBV5-1 to TRBJ2-1; D assignment may be TRBD1 or TRBD2 (6 bases each). The V and J ends lost 4 bases and 4 bases respectively, with 18 bases between them. Germline V lookup: CDR1 SGHRS, CDR2 YFSETQ. The CDR3 spans 16 residues. The CDR3 protein is CASSVGDGGQYNEQFF. For the CDR3, the DNA is TGCGCCAGCAGCGTAGGGGATGGGGGGCAGTACAATGAGCAGTTCTTC.

The gene calls are TRBV27 and TRBJ2-3; D possibly corresponds to TRBD1 (6 bases). This CDR3 spans 17 amino acids. Germline V gene data show CDR1 as MNHEY and CDR2 as SMNVEV (reference sequence). Trimming pared 1 base from V and 3 bases from J, leaving 17 bases between. CDR3: CASSLWGQRLYTDTQYF. The CDR3 DNA reads TGTGCCAGCAGTTTATGGGGACAACGTCTTTATACAGATACGCAGTATTTT.

The genes are TRBV2 and TRBJ2-2, with 9 bases that match TRBD1. This CDR3 contains 15 residues. V lost 5 bases to trimming and J lost 4 bases; unmatched junction nucleotides: 5. Germline V gene data show CDR1 as SNHLY and CDR2 as FYNNEI. CDR3: CASSPGTGLTGELFF. DNA for the CDR3: TGTGCCAGCAGTCCCGGGACAGGGCTCACCGGGGAGCTGTTTTTT.

V and J are TRBV15 and TRBJ1-2; D remains unclear. The CDR3 is made up of 14 amino acids. Looked up from germline, CDR1 is LNHNV and CDR2 is YYDKDF (reference sequence). Deletions cut 0 bases from V and 4 bases from J, with 9 bases between. The CDR3 loop is CATSRDRQTYGYTF. CDR3 DNA sequence: TGTGCCACCAGCAGAGATCGGCAGACCTATGGCTACACCTTC.

Concerning this clone itself: Other DNA sequences in this sample translate to the same CDR3. CDR3 sequence reads: CSANGNNEQFF. CDR3 bases: TGCAGTGCTAACGGGAACAATGAGCAGTTCTTC. This chain connects TRBV20-1 to TRBJ2-1, with a weak D call TRBD2 (5 bases). V was shortened by 4 bases and J by 5 bases, with 6 bases between the two germline ends. The germline gives CDR1 DFQATT, CDR2 SNEGSKA (reference sequence). This CDR3 contains 11 residues.

The rearrangement joins TRBV21-1 to TRBJ2-5; no check of the table's D call, TRBD1, against the DNA was made. TRBV21-1 corresponds to a pseudogene. The CDR3 sequence is 16 residues long. This CDR3 reads CASSKDGTETPKTQYF. CDR3 sequence (DNA): TGTGCCAGCAGCAAAGATGGGACAGAGACACCGAAGACCCAGTACTTC.

CDR3 DNA: TGTGCCAGCAGTTACCGAGGGACAGGGGGTATAGGAAAACTGTTTTTT. It yields the protein CASSYRGTGGIGKLFF. This chain joins TRBV6-6 and TRBJ1-4; 11 positions match TRBD1. Germline V lookup: CDR1 MNHNY, CDR2 SVGAGI (reference sequence). This CDR3 comprises 16 residues. V was pared by 2 bases and J by 10 bases, with 9 bases of the junction left unmatched.

In regard to this clone: A junction end diverges from the germline sequence, so it may reflect a read error. The chain has TRBV4-1 and TRBJ2-5; D is tentatively TRBD1 or TRBD2 (5 bases each). Per the germline V gene, CDR1 is MGHRA and CDR2 is YSYEKL. The CDR3 has 12 residues. In DNA form, the CDR3 reads TGCGCCAGCAGCCAGGACGGGACGGCCGTCGACTTC. Residues: CASSQDGTAVDF.

The V and J genes are TRBV25-1 and TRBJ1-1; D possibly corresponds to TRBD1 (6 bases). Trimming shortened V by 6 bases and J by 0 bases, and 8 bases separated the two germline ends. The CDR3 consists of 13 residues. Germline assignment: CDR1 MGHDK and CDR2 SYGVNS. DNA of the CDR3: TGTGCCAGCAGAGGGGACATGAACACTGAAGCTTTCTTT. As protein: CASRGDMNTEAFF.

The rearrangement joins TRBV19 to TRBJ1-1; D is undetermined. CDR1 is LNHDA, CDR2 SQIVND, per germline (reference sequence). V lost 8 bases to trimming and J lost 11 bases, with 15 bases between them. This CDR3 has 11 residues. The CDR3 spells CASGEEVPAFF. CDR3 nucleotides: TGTGCCAGTGGAGAAGAGGTTCCGGCTTTCTTT.

The chain couples TRBV18 to TRBJ1-2, with D possibly TRBD1 on 5 matching bases. The CDR3 has 15 amino acids. CDR1 and CDR2 from the germline V gene are KGHSH and LQKENI. V dropped 3 bases and J dropped 0 bases, with 11 bases sitting between them. The CDR3 DNA reads TGTGCCAGCTCACCCAACGACAGAGCTAACTATGGCTACACCTTC. Encoded protein: CASSPNDRANYGYTF.

The rearrangement joins TRBV5-1 to TRBJ2-1; no clear D gene. Germline CDR1 reads SGHRS; CDR2 reads YFSETQ. This CDR3 region has 13 residues. V was cut by 0 bases and J by 8 bases, with 9 bases left in between. The CDR3 sequence: CASSLEMGDEQFF. The CDR3 coding sequence is TGCGCCAGCAGCTTGGAAATGGGTGATGAGCAGTTCTTC.

This chain uses TRBV28 with TRBJ1-2; no clear D. This CDR3 contains 14 residues. CDR1 is MDHEN, CDR2 SYDVKM, per germline. Trimming pared 7 bases from V and 2 bases from J, leaving 14 bases between. The CDR3 loop reads CASTAGPLNYGYTF. CDR3 nucleotides: TGTGCCAGCACGGCAGGACCTTTAAACTATGGCTACACCTTC.